The clone carrying this T cell receptor (beta chain) was observed a handful of times. Its antigen remains unidentified. This sample was included in a study of T-cell memory formation after mild COVID-19. Overall study: Across donors, TCR clusters were largely donor specific. Study-level findings and limits: Contracting clones from day 15 to 85 had balanced CD4/CD8; later expanders favoured CD4+.

Via MiXCR, TCRdb re-called the 5' RACE reads, giving one row per CDR3 protein. The data hold approximately 250,000 distinct CDR3 sequences, with 16% observed a single time. Germline assignment: CDR1 SGHAT and CDR2 FQNNGV. The V gene lost 1 base and the J gene lost 8 bases, with 27 bases spanning the gap. CDR3 length equals 19 residues. Sequencing was performed on PBMCs or a T cell subset sorted from them (not recorded which). The J gene is TRBJ2-1, the V gene TRBV11-2, with D hard to call. The receptor comes from a man aged 18 to 30 who had mild COVID-19 (a few samples of this study predate the infection). Cell type and time point are not known. The DNA of the CDR3 is TGTGCCAGCAGCTTAGGAACAGTGACAAACCGTGTTAGGTTGGATGAGCAGTTCTTC. Translation: CASSLGTVTNRVRLDEQFF.